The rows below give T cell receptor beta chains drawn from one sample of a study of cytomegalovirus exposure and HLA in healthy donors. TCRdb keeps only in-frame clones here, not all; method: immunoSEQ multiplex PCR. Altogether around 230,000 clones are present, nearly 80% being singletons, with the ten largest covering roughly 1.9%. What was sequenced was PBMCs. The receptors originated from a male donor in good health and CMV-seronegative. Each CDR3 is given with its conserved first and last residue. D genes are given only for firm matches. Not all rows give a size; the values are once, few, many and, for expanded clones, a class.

CDR3aa: CAWSTSPDEQFF
CDR3nt: TGTGCCTGGAGTACCTCACCGGATGAGCAGTTCTTC
abundance: -
d_gene: -
j_gene: TRBJ2-1
v_gene: TRBV30

CDR3aa: CASRGGPGQGNTGELFF
CDR3nt: TGTGCCAGTAGAGGGGGGCCGGGACAGGGGAACACCGGGGAGCTGTTTTTT
abundance: -
d_gene: TRBD1
j_gene: TRBJ2-2
v_gene: TRBV19

CDR3aa: CASSPSGFRGGIGVEAFF
CDR3nt: TGTGCCAGCAGTCCCTCCGGTTTCAGGGGAGGGATTGGTGTTGAAGCTTTCTTT
abundance: -
d_gene: -
j_gene: TRBJ1-1
v_gene: TRBV28

CDR3aa: CASSHRQGETEAFF
CDR3nt: TGCGCCAGCAGCCACAGACAGGGCGAGACTGAAGCTTTCTTT
abundance: -
d_gene: TRBD1
j_gene: TRBJ1-1
v_gene: TRBV4-1

CDR3aa: CASSFSGGPITDTQYF
CDR3nt: TGTGCCAGCAGCTTCTCGGGGGGGCCGATAACAGATACGCAGTATTTT
abundance: few
d_gene: TRBD2
j_gene: TRBJ2-3
v_gene: TRBV7-3

CDR3aa: CASSQTGTGTTDTQYF
CDR3nt: TGTGCCAGCTCACAAACCGGGACAGGGACCACAGATACGCAGTATTTT
abundance: -
d_gene: TRBD1
j_gene: TRBJ2-3
v_gene: TRBV18

CDR3aa: CTSRRTSGHHYNEQFF
CDR3nt: TGCACCAGCAGGCGGACTAGCGGACATCACTACAATGAGCAGTTCTTC
abundance: -
d_gene: -
j_gene: TRBJ2-1
v_gene: TRBV1

CDR3aa: CASSGREGRAYEQYF
CDR3nt: TGTGCCAGCAGCGGGCGGGAGGGCCGGGCCTACGAGCAGTACTTC
abundance: -
d_gene: TRBD2
j_gene: TRBJ2-7
v_gene: TRBV7-8

CDR3aa: CASSFEANQPQHF
CDR3nt: TGTGCCAGCAGCTTTGAGGCGAATCAGCCCCAGCATTTT
abundance: -
d_gene: -
j_gene: TRBJ1-5
v_gene: TRBV7-2

CDR3aa: CASRRDVTGELFF
CDR3nt: TGTGCCAGCAGGCGGGACGTTACCGGGGAGCTGTTTTTT
abundance: -
d_gene: -
j_gene: TRBJ2-2
v_gene: TRBV2

CDR3aa: CASSPAGIFGAEAFF
CDR3nt: TGTGCCAGCAGTCCCGCCGGGATTTTCGGGGCTGAAGCTTTCTTT
abundance: -
d_gene: -
j_gene: TRBJ1-1
v_gene: TRBV28

CDR3aa: CASSLTPSWAGEGNEQFF
CDR3nt: TGTGCCAGCAGCTTAACCCCCTCTTGGGCGGGAGAGGGAAATGAGCAGTTCTTC
abundance: -
d_gene: TRBD2
j_gene: TRBJ2-1
v_gene: TRBV11-3

CDR3aa: CASSPRTENTEAFF
CDR3nt: TGTGCCAGCAGTCCAAGGACAGAGAACACTGAAGCTTTCTTT
abundance: few
d_gene: -
j_gene: TRBJ1-1
v_gene: TRBV27

CDR3aa: CASSLSGDPYEQYF
CDR3nt: TGTGCCAGCAGTTTATCAGGGGATCCCTACGAGCAGTACTTC
abundance: -
d_gene: -
j_gene: TRBJ2-7
v_gene: TRBV27

CDR3aa: CAWSVGGDRPQHF
CDR3nt: TGTGCCTGGAGTGTTGGAGGGGATCGGCCCCAGCATTTT
abundance: -
d_gene: -
j_gene: TRBJ1-5
v_gene: TRBV30

CDR3aa: CATSSAAGTTDEKLFF
CDR3nt: TGTGCCACCAGCAGTGCCGCCGGGACAACGGATGAAAAACTGTTTTTT
abundance: few
d_gene: -
j_gene: TRBJ1-4
v_gene: TRBV15

CDR3aa: CASSLEAWENSGDTQYF
CDR3nt: TGTGCCAGCAGCCTAGAGGCATGGGAGAATTCAGGAGATACGCAGTATTTT
abundance: few
d_gene: -
j_gene: TRBJ2-3
v_gene: TRBV4-2

CDR3aa: CASSLTNTEAFF
CDR3nt: TGTGCCAGCAGCTTGACAAACACTGAAGCTTTCTTT
abundance: few
d_gene: -
j_gene: TRBJ1-1
v_gene: TRBV7-9

CDR3aa: CASSPTSALTDTQYF
CDR3nt: TGTGCCAGCAGCCCAACTAGCGCCCTCACAGATACGCAGTATTTT
abundance: -
d_gene: TRBD2
j_gene: TRBJ2-3
v_gene: TRBV7-2

CDR3aa: CASSPTGSSYNEQFF
CDR3nt: TGTGCCAGCAGCCCAACAGGGAGCTCCTACAATGAGCAGTTCTTC
abundance: -
d_gene: -
j_gene: TRBJ2-1
v_gene: TRBV11-3

CDR3aa: CASSFRTANYGYTF
CDR3nt: TGCGCCAGCAGCTTCCGGACAGCTAACTATGGCTACACCTTC
abundance: -
d_gene: -
j_gene: TRBJ1-2
v_gene: TRBV5-1

CDR3aa: CSGGSINQPQHF
CDR3nt: TGCAGCGGCGGGTCCATTAATCAGCCCCAGCATTTT
abundance: -
d_gene: -
j_gene: TRBJ1-5
v_gene: TRBV29-1

CDR3aa: CASSSQGARGYTF
CDR3nt: TGTGCCAGCAGCTCACAGGGGGCCAGGGGCTACACCTTC
abundance: -
d_gene: TRBD1
j_gene: TRBJ1-2
v_gene: TRBV7-3

CDR3aa: CASSYIGGTGGLETQYF
CDR3nt: TGTGCCAGCAGCTATATAGGGGGGACAGGGGGGTTGGAGACCCAGTACTTC
abundance: -
d_gene: TRBD1
j_gene: TRBJ2-5
v_gene: TRBV11-2

CDR3aa: CASSLDGRGLAGKQFF
CDR3nt: TGTGCCAGCAGCTTAGACGGGAGAGGACTAGCGGGAAAGCAGTTCTTC
abundance: once
d_gene: TRBD2
j_gene: TRBJ2-1
v_gene: TRBV7-2

CDR3aa: CASRQGREQYF
CDR3nt: TGTGCCAGCAGACAGGGTCGCGAGCAGTACTTC
abundance: -
d_gene: -
j_gene: TRBJ2-7
v_gene: TRBV7-9

CDR3aa: CASSRIPGDSLRSNQPQHF
CDR3nt: TGTGCCAGCAGCCGTATACCCGGGGACAGCCTCAGAAGCAATCAGCCCCAGCATTTT
abundance: -
d_gene: TRBD1
j_gene: TRBJ1-5
v_gene: TRBV7-9

CDR3aa: CASSLPGQDPRTF
CDR3nt: TGTGCCAGCAGCCTCCCCGGACAGGACCCCCGCACCTTC
abundance: few
d_gene: TRBD1
j_gene: TRBJ1-2
v_gene: TRBV7-8

CDR3aa: CAWQPRGQVGNSPLHF
CDR3nt: TGTGCCTGGCAACCAAGGGGGCAGGTTGGGAATTCACCCCTCCACTTT
abundance: -
d_gene: TRBD1
j_gene: TRBJ1-6
v_gene: TRBV30

CDR3aa: CSVESGNGYTF
CDR3nt: TGCAGCGTTGAAAGCGGGAATGGCTACACCTTC
abundance: -
d_gene: -
j_gene: TRBJ1-2
v_gene: TRBV29-1

CDR3aa: CAWSLTSGGARETQYF
CDR3nt: TGTGCCTGGAGTCTTACTAGCGGGGGGGCCCGGGAGACCCAGTACTTC
abundance: -
d_gene: TRBD2
j_gene: TRBJ2-5
v_gene: TRBV30

CDR3aa: CAISQGQVETQYF
CDR3nt: TGTGCCATCAGTCAGGGGCAGGTGGAGACCCAGTACTTC
abundance: once
d_gene: -
j_gene: TRBJ2-5
v_gene: TRBV10-3

CDR3aa: CASSYSMGAPNEKLFF
CDR3nt: TGTGCCAGCAGTTACTCGATGGGGGCACCTAATGAAAAACTGTTTTTT
abundance: -
d_gene: -
j_gene: TRBJ1-4
v_gene: TRBV6-5

CDR3aa: CASSSGHLLYEQYF
CDR3nt: TGTGCCAGCAGCTCGGGACACCTTCTCTACGAGCAGTACTTC
abundance: once
d_gene: -
j_gene: TRBJ2-7
v_gene: TRBV7-9

CDR3aa: CASSLGGQYEQYF
CDR3nt: TGTGCCAGCAGCTTAGGGGGACAGTACGAGCAGTACTTC
abundance: few
d_gene: TRBD1
j_gene: TRBJ2-7
v_gene: TRBV7-9

CDR3aa: CASSTGTGGSEQYF
CDR3nt: TGTGCCAGCAGCACCGGGACAGGGGGTTCCGAGCAGTACTTC
abundance: -
d_gene: TRBD1
j_gene: TRBJ2-7
v_gene: TRBV5-4

CDR3aa: CASSQDQDRRKEQYF
CDR3nt: TGCGCCAGCAGCCAAGATCAGGACAGGCGGAAGGAGCAGTACTTC
abundance: -
d_gene: TRBD1
j_gene: TRBJ2-7
v_gene: TRBV4-3

CDR3aa: CASSEVGYNEQFF
CDR3nt: TGCGCCAGCTCAGAGGTAGGTTATAATGAGCAGTTCTTC
abundance: -
d_gene: -
j_gene: TRBJ2-1
v_gene: TRBV5-1

CDR3aa: CHRGGSPLHF
CDR3nt: TGCCACCGTGGCGGGTCACCCCTCCACTTT
abundance: -
d_gene: -
j_gene: TRBJ1-6
v_gene: TRBV19

CDR3aa: CASSQDRTLTEAFF
CDR3nt: TGTGCCAGCAGCCAAGATAGGACACTGACTGAAGCTTTCTTT
abundance: -
d_gene: -
j_gene: TRBJ1-1
v_gene: TRBV4-2

CDR3aa: CASSLGGGVGTDTQYF
CDR3nt: TGCGCCAGCAGCTTGGGCGGCGGGGTCGGCACAGATACGCAGTATTTT
abundance: once
d_gene: -
j_gene: TRBJ2-3
v_gene: TRBV5-1

CDR3aa: CASSLLALQISGTEAFF
CDR3nt: TGTGCCAGCAGCTTGCTCGCACTTCAAATCTCGGGCACTGAAGCTTTCTTT
abundance: -
d_gene: -
j_gene: TRBJ1-1
v_gene: TRBV5-6

CDR3aa: CASSSPPRVSYEQYF
CDR3nt: TGTGCCAGCAGTTCCCCCCCCCGGGTCAGCTACGAGCAGTACTTC
abundance: -
d_gene: -
j_gene: TRBJ2-7
v_gene: TRBV27

CDR3aa: CASSLGGLRRDQEAFF
CDR3nt: TGTGCCAGCAGCTTGGGGGGCCTCCGACGAGACCAAGAAGCTTTCTTT
abundance: few
d_gene: -
j_gene: TRBJ1-1
v_gene: TRBV5-4

CDR3aa: CASSPTGADYEQYF
CDR3nt: TGTGCCAGCTCACCGACAGGGGCGGACTACGAGCAGTACTTC
abundance: -
d_gene: TRBD1
j_gene: TRBJ2-7
v_gene: TRBV18

CDR3aa: CASSPRLAGDEQFF
CDR3nt: TGCGCCAGCAGCCCTAGACTAGCAGGGGATGAGCAGTTCTTC
abundance: -
d_gene: -
j_gene: TRBJ2-1
v_gene: TRBV5-1

CDR3aa: CASTPFTGGFADTQYF
CDR3nt: TGTGCCAGCACCCCGTTTACAGGGGGCTTCGCAGATACGCAGTATTTT
abundance: once
d_gene: TRBD1
j_gene: TRBJ2-3
v_gene: TRBV25-1

CDR3aa: CASGDTWDRSLAKNIQYF
CDR3nt: TGCGCCAGCGGAGATACCTGGGACAGATCGCTAGCCAAAAACATTCAGTACTTC
abundance: -
d_gene: TRBD1
j_gene: TRBJ2-4
v_gene: TRBV4-1

CDR3aa: CSVAPAVSYEQYF
CDR3nt: TGCAGCGTTGCCCCCGCGGTCTCCTACGAGCAGTACTTC
abundance: -
d_gene: -
j_gene: TRBJ2-7
v_gene: TRBV29-1

CDR3aa: CASSQLERGTEAFF
CDR3nt: TGTGCCAGCAGCCAGCTGGAACGGGGCACTGAAGCTTTCTTT
abundance: -
d_gene: -
j_gene: TRBJ1-1
v_gene: TRBV6-5

CDR3aa: CASSIAGTSGEAQYF
CDR3nt: TGTGCCAGTAGTATAGCCGGGACTAGCGGGGAGGCCCAGTACTTC
abundance: -
d_gene: TRBD2
j_gene: TRBJ2-5
v_gene: TRBV19

CDR3aa: CASDSGYYGYTF
CDR3nt: TGTGCCAGCGACAGTGGGTACTATGGCTACACCTTC
abundance: -
d_gene: -
j_gene: TRBJ1-2
v_gene: TRBV6-1

CDR3aa: CASSLGGRGSGADTQYF
CDR3nt: TGTGCCAGCAGCTTGGGGGGTAGAGGGAGTGGGGCAGATACGCAGTATTTT
abundance: -
d_gene: -
j_gene: TRBJ2-3
v_gene: TRBV5-4

CDR3aa: CASSAQGYEQYF
CDR3nt: TGTGCCAGCAGCGCACAGGGGTACGAGCAGTACTTC
abundance: few
d_gene: TRBD1
j_gene: TRBJ2-7
v_gene: TRBV7-2

CDR3aa: CASSDGTAPGEQYF
CDR3nt: TGTGCCAGCAGCGACGGGACAGCCCCGGGGGAGCAGTACTTC
abundance: -
d_gene: TRBD1
j_gene: TRBJ2-7
v_gene: TRBV7-2

CDR3aa: CASTQTGASGNEKLFF
CDR3nt: TGTGCCAGCACCCAGACAGGGGCCTCGGGTAATGAAAAACTGTTTTTT
abundance: -
d_gene: TRBD1
j_gene: TRBJ1-4
v_gene: TRBV7-9

CDR3aa: CASSLLGQGRGGANVLTF
CDR3nt: TGTGCCAGCAGCTTGTTGGGACAGGGGAGAGGTGGGGCCAACGTCCTGACTTTC
abundance: -
d_gene: TRBD1
j_gene: TRBJ2-6
v_gene: TRBV5-4